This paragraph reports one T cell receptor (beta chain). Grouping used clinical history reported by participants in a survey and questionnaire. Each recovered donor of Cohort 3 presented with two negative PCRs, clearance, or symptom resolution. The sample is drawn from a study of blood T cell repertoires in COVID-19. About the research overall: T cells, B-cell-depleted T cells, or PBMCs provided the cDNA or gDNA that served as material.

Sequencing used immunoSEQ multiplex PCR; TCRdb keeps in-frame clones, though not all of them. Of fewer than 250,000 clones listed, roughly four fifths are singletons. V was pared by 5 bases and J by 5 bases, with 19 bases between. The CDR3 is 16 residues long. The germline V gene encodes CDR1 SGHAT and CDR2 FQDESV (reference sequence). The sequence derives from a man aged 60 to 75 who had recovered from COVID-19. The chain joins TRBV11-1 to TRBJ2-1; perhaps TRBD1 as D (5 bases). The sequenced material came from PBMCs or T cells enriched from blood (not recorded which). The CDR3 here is CASSQRLGEVDNEQFF. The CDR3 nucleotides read TGTGCCAGCAGCCAACGGCTAGGGGAAGTGGACAATGAGCAGTTCTTC.